One sample yielded the 29 T cell receptor beta chains listed below, sequenced in a study of PD-1 blockade in classical Hodgkin lymphoma. Indicated time point: newly diagnosed, previously untreated cHL patient sample. Only in-frame clones appear in the TCRdb table, and some are missing; sequencing was by immunoSEQ multiplex PCR. The sample has roughly 68,000 clones, over 90% seen once. The specimen sequenced was peripheral blood mononuclear cells (PBMCs). Every receptor here comes from a human donor with classical Hodgkin lymphoma.

The chain carries TRBV2 and TRBJ1-2, with 8 bases that match TRBD1. The germline V gene encodes CDR1 SNHLY and CDR2 FYNNEI. Trimming took 6 bases from V and 3 from J; bases not matched to a gene: 9. The CDR3 has 15 amino acids. The CDR3: CASSPDRAPHYGYTF. The CDR3 bases are TGTGCCAGCAGCCCGGACAGGGCGCCTCACTATGGCTACACCTTC.

CDR3 sequence (DNA): TGTGCCAGCAGCCAAGATAGGGCCAGGGCAAATGATGGCTACACCTTC. Translated: CASSQDRARANDGYTF. The rearrangement joins TRBV4-2 to TRBJ1-2; possible D gene TRBD1, 5 bases. CDR3 length: 16 residues. CDR1 is LGHNA and CDR2 is YNFKEQ in the germline V gene. Trimming left V 0 bases short and J 6 bases short, with 17 bases between.

This rearrangement joins TRBV23-1 to TRBJ2-2; D is undetermined. TRBV23-1 is labeled an ORF, and its function is uncertain. Trimming took 0 bases from V and 1 from J, leaving 6 bases between them. This CDR3 is 15 amino acids long. CDR3 sequence reads: CASSQSPENTGELFF. CDR3 coding DNA: TGCGCCAGCAGTCAATCCCCCGAGAACACCGGGGAGCTGTTTTTT.

The chain uses TRBV9 and TRBJ2-3; 9 bases map to TRBD2. This CDR3 contains 19 residues. The germline V gene encodes CDR1 SGDLS and CDR2 YYNGEE. After removal of 0 bases from V and 0 bases from J, the junction contained 11 bases not matched to a gene. In nucleotides, the CDR3 is TGTGCCAGCAGCGTAGGTTTTAGGGGAGCGGGGGGAAGCACAGATACGCAGTATTTT. Protein sequence: CASSVGFRGAGGSTDTQYF.

The chain recombines TRBV19 with TRBJ2-5; 10 positions agree with TRBD1. With 3 bases clipped from V and 2 bases from J, the junction kept 3 bases outside the gene matches. This CDR3 is built from 15 residues. Germline loops: CDR1 LNHDA, CDR2 SQIVND (reference sequence). The CDR3 bases are TGTGCCAGTAGTATTGGACAGGGGGTTCAAGAGACCCAGTACTTC. Translated, it gives CASSIGQGVQETQYF. Looking up the rest from reference TRBV19 and TRBJ2-5 gives the full variable domain: DGGITQSPKYLFRKEGQNVTLSCEQNLNHDAMYWYRQDPGQGLRLIYYSQIVNDFQKGDIAEGYSVSREKKESFPLTVTSAQKNPTAFYLCASSIGQGVQETQYFGPGTRLLVL.

The CDR3 is CASSLSSGGTEAFF. Written as DNA, the CDR3 is TGCGCCAGCAGCCTCAGTTCAGGGGGGACTGAAGCTTTCTTT. This chain links TRBV5-1 with TRBJ1-1, with 7 bases lining up with TRBD1. With 4 bases clipped from V and 5 bases from J, the junction kept 8 bases outside the gene matches. The germline gives CDR1 SGHRS, CDR2 YFSETQ. The CDR3 spans 14 residues.

CDR3 loop: CATQFTGSNQPQHF. The CDR3 region has the DNA TGTGCCACCCAATTTACAGGGTCAAATCAGCCCCAGCATTTT. The rearrangement links TRBV6-1 to TRBJ1-5; possible D gene TRBD1, 6 bases. Per the germline V gene, CDR1 is MNHNS and CDR2 is SASEGT. V lost 10 bases, J lost 4 bases, and 17 bases lay in between. CDR3 length: 14 amino acids.

This chain uses TRBV28 with TRBJ2-4, with 14 positions matching TRBD2. Losses at the gene ends were 2 bases for V and 6 bases for J; bases not matched to a gene: 9. This CDR3 spans 18 amino acids. Germline V gives CDR1 MDHEN, CDR2 SYDVKM. The CDR3 here is CASSLMAGTSGRGNIQYF. The DNA of the CDR3 is TGTGCCAGCAGTTTAATGGCCGGGACTAGCGGGAGAGGAAACATTCAGTACTTC.

The chain joins TRBV5-1 to TRBJ1-2; weak D call: TRBD1 (5 bases). V was pared by 1 base and J by 5 bases, with 15 bases between. Germline values: CDR1 SGHRS, CDR2 YFSETQ. This CDR3 is 15 amino acids long. CDR3 residues: CASSLNWDLAYGYTF. The DNA for the CDR3 is TGCGCCAGCAGCTTGAATTGGGACTTGGCATATGGCTACACCTTC.

The rearrangement links TRBV21-1 to TRBJ1-6; no check of the table's D call, TRBD1, against the DNA was made. TRBV21-1 is reported as a pseudogene. This CDR3 spans 16 amino acids. CDR3 amino acids: CASSKDVQGPIGFLHF. The DNA for the CDR3 is TGTGCCAGCAGCAAAGACGTTCAGGGCCCCATAGGATTCCTCCACTTT.

The chain carries TRBV6-5 and TRBJ1-2; D might be TRBD1 (6 bases). Deletions cut 6 bases from V and 4 bases from J, with 15 bases between. The germline V gene has CDR1 MNHEY and CDR2 SVGAGI. This CDR3 spans 14 amino acids. The chain's CDR3 is CASRSRDTVYGYTF. CDR3 nucleotides: TGTGCCAGCAGGTCCCGGGACACAGTCTATGGCTACACCTTC.

This clone was seen a few times. The rearrangement uses TRBV5-1 and TRBJ1-4; no definite D call. Germline V gives CDR1 SGHRS, CDR2 YFSETQ. The CDR3 is 12 amino acids. Deletions cut 4 bases from V and 10 bases from J, with 11 bases between. Here the CDR3 DNA reads TGCGCCAGCAGCCCCAATTCAGGAAAACTGTTTTTT. Translated: CASSPNSGKLFF.

This rearrangement joins TRBV6-6 to TRBJ2-7, with D maybe TRBD1 (5 bases). The ends were cut back, 7 bases at V and 6 bases at J, with 16 bases in the middle. The CDR3 runs to 13 residues. Germline-derived CDR1 and CDR2 are MNHNY and SVGAGI (reference sequence). The CDR3 DNA sequence: TGTGCCAGCACCAACCTAGGACAAGGCGAGCAGTACTTC. The encoded protein is CASTNLGQGEQYF.

V is TRBV10-3 and J is TRBJ1-1; D gene unclear. The CDR3 contains 13 residues. Trimming stripped 3 bases from V and 1 base from J, with 6 bases between. Germline V CDR1 and CDR2: ENHRY, SYGVKD. CDR3 sequence reads: CAISDAQNTEAFF. The CDR3 DNA follows: TGTGCCATCAGTGATGCCCAGAACACTGAAGCTTTCTTT.

The chain recombines TRBV6-5 with TRBJ1-2, with D unclear. Germline CDR1 reads MNHEY; CDR2 reads SVGAGI. CDR3 length: 13 amino acids. V lost 7 bases and J 1 base, leaving 10 bases between the germline ends. The CDR3 coding sequence is TGTGCCAGCACGGGCAGTAATAACTATGGCTACACCTTC. Its translation: CASTGSNNYGYTF.

The chain recombines TRBV9 with TRBJ2-7, with D perhaps matching TRBD1 (5 bases). Germline V CDR1 and CDR2: SGDLS, YYNGEE. This CDR3 has 15 amino acids. The germline V and J ends were trimmed by 0 bases and 3 bases, with 13 bases remaining between them. The CDR3 sequence is CASSVGIGVFYEQYF. CDR3 sequence (DNA): TGTGCCAGCAGCGTAGGCATAGGGGTTTTCTACGAGCAGTACTTC. Combining the CDR3 with reference TRBV9 and TRBJ2-7 gives the whole variable domain DSGVTQTPKHLITATGQRVTLRCSPRSGDLSVYWYQQSLDQGLQFLIQYYNGEERAKGNILERFSAQQFPDLHSELNLSSLELGDSALYFCASSVGIGVFYEQYFGPGTRLTVT.

A single count supports this clone. The rearrangement joins TRBV30 to TRBJ1-5; TRBD1 aligns across 10 bases. The J segment lost 8 bases and the V segment lost 3 bases, leaving 10 bases of the junction unmatched. Germline-derived CDR1 and CDR2 are GTSNPN and SVGIG (reference sequence). CDR3 length: 15 residues. CDR3 amino acids: CAWRPGQGPLEPQHF. The CDR3 DNA reads TGTGCCTGGAGGCCGGGACAGGGGCCCCTCGAGCCCCAGCATTTT.

In DNA, the CDR3 is TGTGCCAGCAGGTCGGGGGAAGAGACCCAGTACTTC. This encodes CASRSGEETQYF. The V call is TRBV7-9, the J call TRBJ2-5, with TRBD2 as a possible D gene (6 bases). Trimming shortened V by 6 bases and J by 3 bases, and 8 bases separated the two germline ends. This CDR3 region has 12 residues. Germline V gene sequence: CDR1 SEHNR, CDR2 FQNEAQ (reference sequence).

This clone was recorded only once. The chain's CDR3 is CASSSHSRPYEQYF. The CDR3 bases are TGTGCCAGCAGTTCACACAGCCGGCCCTACGAGCAGTACTTC. The rearrangement links TRBV6-5 to TRBJ2-7, with D unresolved. The V end was cut by 4 bases, the J end by 2 bases, with 12 bases between. Germline V lookup: CDR1 MNHEY, CDR2 SVGAGI. The CDR3 spans 14 residues.

This chain uses TRBV18 with TRBJ2-6, with D unclear. The germline CDR1 and CDR2 sequences are KGHSH and LQKENI. CDR3 length equals 15 residues. The germline V and J ends were trimmed by 1 base and 2 bases, with 6 bases remaining between them. The chain's CDR3 is CASSPQGTGANVLTF. CDR3 bases: TGTGCCAGCTCACCACAGGGAACTGGGGCCAACGTCCTGACTTTC. Together with reference TRBV18 and TRBJ2-6, the CDR3 gives the full variable domain: NAGVMQNPRHLVRRRGQEARLRCSPMKGHSHVYWYRQLPEEGLKFMVYLQKENIIDESGMPKERFSAEFPKEGPSILRIQQVVRGDSAAYFCASSPQGTGANVLTFGAGSRLTVL.

V gene TRBV5-1 combines with J gene TRBJ2-7; a possible D gene is TRBD1 (6 bases). The CDR3 is made up of 16 amino acids. V lost 4 bases, J lost 7 bases, and 24 bases lay in between. In germline, CDR1 is SGHRS, CDR2 YFSETQ. In DNA form, the CDR3 reads TGCGCCAGCAGCCCGTCAGGGGACCTCTGGTCGGGGGAGCAGTACTTC. Encoded protein: CASSPSGDLWSGEQYF.

The chain joins TRBV19 to TRBJ2-1, with 9 nucleotides matching TRBD2. This CDR3 spans 14 amino acids. V lost 8 bases and J lost 5; bases outside the gene matches: 7. The germline CDR1 and CDR2 sequences are LNHDA and SQIVND (reference sequence). For the CDR3, the DNA is TGTGCCAGTCGACCTAGCGGGGCGAACAATGAGCAGTTCTTC. Its protein is CASRPSGANNEQFF.

The V call is TRBV11-2, the J call TRBJ2-3, with D possibly TRBD2 on 6 matching bases. Germline CDR1 and CDR2: SGHAT and FQNNGV. Trimming took off 3 bases at V and 1 base at J, with 20 bases between the two ends. CDR3 length: 18 residues. In DNA form, the CDR3 reads TGTGCCAGCAGCTTCGGCGGAGGAGGGCATTTTGGCACAGATACGCAGTATTTT. Its translation is CASSFGGGGHFGTDTQYF.

This chain joins TRBV5-1 and TRBJ2-7; either TRBD1 or TRBD2 may supply D (6 bases each). With 6 bases removed from V and 1 base from J, the gap between germline ends came to 23 bases. The CDR3 consists of 17 residues. CDR1 and CDR2 (germline): SGHRS, YFSETQ. The CDR3 region has the DNA TGCGCCAGCACGAGGTTTCTGGGGGGCTCAATGTCCTACGAGCAGTACTTC. Protein sequence: CASTRFLGGSMSYEQYF. Complete variable domain (other parts from reference TRBV5-1 and TRBJ2-7): KAGVTQTPRYLIKTRGQQVTLSCSPISGHRSVSWYQQTPGQGLQFLFEYFSETQRNKGNFPGRFSGRQFSNSRSEMNVSTLELGDSALYLCASTRFLGGSMSYEQYFGPGTRLTVT.

The chain couples TRBV6-1 to TRBJ1-5, with 7 bases that match TRBD1. The CDR3 sequence is 15 residues long. V shed 5 bases, J shed 6 bases, and the junction held 10 bases outside the gene matches. From germline, CDR1 is MNHNS and CDR2 SASEGT. CDR3 region: CASSSPRTGVQPQHF. The CDR3 nucleotides read TGTGCCAGCAGTTCCCCCCGAACAGGGGTTCAGCCCCAGCATTTT.

Only one count was recorded for this clone. The chain employs TRBV7-2 and TRBJ2-3; no firm D call. The CDR3 consists of 13 residues. CDR1 and CDR2 from the germline V gene are SGHTA and FQGNSA. Trimming left V 2 bases short and J 3 bases short, with 6 bases between. The CDR3 protein is CASSLIWTDTQYF. CDR3 sequence (DNA): TGTGCCAGCAGCTTAATTTGGACAGATACGCAGTATTTT.

The chain couples TRBV4-1 to TRBJ1-5; TRBD1 matches 10 bases. CDR1 and CDR2 (germline): MGHRA, YSYEKL. J was trimmed by 6 bases and V by 4 bases; bases with no gene match: 12. The CDR3 is 17 amino acids. The CDR3, as DNA: TGCGCCAGCAGCCCGGGACAGGGGAGAAGCGGTGGTCAGCCCCAGCATTTT. Translation: CASSPGQGRSGGQPQHF.

This clone showed up just once. The chain has TRBV2 and TRBJ2-5, with D unclear. Per germline, CDR1 SNHLY and CDR2 FYNNEI. V was trimmed by 5 bases and J by 5 bases, leaving 9 bases between them. The CDR3 spans 12 residues. Here the CDR3 DNA reads TGTGCCAGCAGTCTCTCTGTGGAGACCCAGTACTTC. It specifies CASSLSVETQYF.

The chain links TRBV9 to TRBJ2-5, with 7 bases identical to TRBD2. The CDR3 is 16 residues long. Germline V gives CDR1 SGDLS, CDR2 YYNGEE. Unmatched junction bases numbered 7, after V lost 0 bases and J lost 2 bases. The chain's CDR3 is CASSVAPQRGQETQYF. CDR3 nucleotide sequence: TGTGCCAGCAGCGTAGCTCCCCAGCGGGGTCAAGAGACCCAGTACTTC.